A few counts support the clone carrying this TCR beta chain. This sample stems from a study of blood T cell repertoires in COVID-19. On the study more broadly: Nucleic acid was either cDNA or gDNA, and it came from T cells, B-cell-depleted T cells, or PBMCs.

Germline values: CDR1 SGHVS, CDR2 FQNEAQ. CDR3 length equals 17 residues. The V segment lost 3 bases and the J segment 0 bases; nucleotides outside the gene matches: 11. The data were produced by immunoSEQ multiplex PCR, yet TCRdb's version contains in-frame clones alone and is incomplete. The profile shows about 100,000 clones, about nine tenths of them singletons. The source material was peripheral blood. The source of this sequence is a woman between 50 and 59 years old with COVID-19, enrolled during active disease. J is TRBJ2-7 and V is TRBV7-8; 7 bases match TRBD1. CDR3: CASSFSRGTESSYEQYF. The CDR3 DNA reads TGTGCCAGCAGCTTTTCGAGAGGGACAGAGAGCTCCTACGAGCAGTACTTC.